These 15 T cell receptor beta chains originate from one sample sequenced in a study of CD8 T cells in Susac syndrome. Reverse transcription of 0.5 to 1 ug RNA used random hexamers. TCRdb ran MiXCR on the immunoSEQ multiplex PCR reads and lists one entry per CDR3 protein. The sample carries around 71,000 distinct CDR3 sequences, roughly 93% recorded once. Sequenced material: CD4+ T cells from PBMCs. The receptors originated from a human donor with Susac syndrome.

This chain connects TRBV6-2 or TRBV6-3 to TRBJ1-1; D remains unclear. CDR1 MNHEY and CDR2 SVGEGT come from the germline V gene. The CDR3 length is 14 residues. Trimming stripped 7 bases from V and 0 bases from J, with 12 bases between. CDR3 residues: CASKKTNMNTEAFF. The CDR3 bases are TGTGCCAGCAAAAAGACAAATATGAACACTGAAGCTTTCTTT.

The chain's CDR3 is CASSPRTGTGTDTQYF. DNA of the CDR3: TGTGCCAGCAGCCCGAGGACGGGGACAGGCACAGATACGCAGTATTTT. The V call is TRBV9, the J call TRBJ2-3; 7 bases are a match to TRBD1. CDR1 SGDLS and CDR2 YYNGEE come from the germline V gene. The junction had 9 bases not matched to a gene; V was cut back by 4 bases and J by 1 base. The CDR3 runs to 16 residues.

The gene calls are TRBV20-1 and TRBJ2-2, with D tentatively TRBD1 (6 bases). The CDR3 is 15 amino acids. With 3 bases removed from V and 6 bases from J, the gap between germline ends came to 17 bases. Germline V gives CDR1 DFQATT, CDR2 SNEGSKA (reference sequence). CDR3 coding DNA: TGCAGTGCTAGTAGTTCAACAGGGAATCCCGGGGAGCTGTTTTTT. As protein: CSASSSTGNPGELFF.

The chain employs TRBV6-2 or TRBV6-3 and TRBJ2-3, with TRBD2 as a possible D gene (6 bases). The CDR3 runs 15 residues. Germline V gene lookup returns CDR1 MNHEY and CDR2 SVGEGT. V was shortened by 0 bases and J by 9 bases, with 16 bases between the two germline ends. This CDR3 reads CASSYSLGDFVTQYF. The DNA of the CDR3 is TGTGCCAGCAGTTACTCCCTAGGGGACTTCGTGACGCAGTATTTT.

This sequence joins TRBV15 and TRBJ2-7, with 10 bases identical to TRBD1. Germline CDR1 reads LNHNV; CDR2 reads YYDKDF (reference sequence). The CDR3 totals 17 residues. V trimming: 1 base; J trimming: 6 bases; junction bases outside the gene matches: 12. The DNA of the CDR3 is TGTGCCACCAGCAGAGGCCCCAGCAGGGGACAGGGGAGCGAGCAGTACTTC. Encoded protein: CATSRGPSRGQGSEQYF. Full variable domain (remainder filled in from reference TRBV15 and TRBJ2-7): DAMVIQNPRYQVTQFGKPVTLSCSQTLNHNVMYWYQQKSSQAPKLLFHYYDKDFNNEADTPDNFQSRRPNTSFCFLDIRSPGLGDTAMYLCATSRGPSRGQGSEQYFGPGTRLTVT.

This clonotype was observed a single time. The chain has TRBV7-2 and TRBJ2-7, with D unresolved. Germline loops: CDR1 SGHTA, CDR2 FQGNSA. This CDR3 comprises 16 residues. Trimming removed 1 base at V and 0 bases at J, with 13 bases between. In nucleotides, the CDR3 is TGTGCCAGCAGCTTAGGATCAGCAGCCCGCTCCTACGAGCAGTACTTC. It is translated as CASSLGSAARSYEQYF. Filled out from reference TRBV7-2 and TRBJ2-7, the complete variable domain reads GAGVSQSPSNKVTEKGKDVELRCDPISGHTALYWYRQSLGQGLEFLIYFQGNSAPDKSGLPSDRFSAERTGGSVSTLTIQRTQQEDSAVYLCASSLGSAARSYEQYFGPGTRLTVT.

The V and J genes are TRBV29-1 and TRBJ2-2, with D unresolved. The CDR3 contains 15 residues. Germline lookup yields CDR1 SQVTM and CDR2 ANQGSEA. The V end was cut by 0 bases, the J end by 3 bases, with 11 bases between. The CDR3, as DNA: TGCAGCGTTGAAGAAAAGGCAGATTACACCGGGGAGCTGTTTTTT. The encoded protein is CSVEEKADYTGELFF.

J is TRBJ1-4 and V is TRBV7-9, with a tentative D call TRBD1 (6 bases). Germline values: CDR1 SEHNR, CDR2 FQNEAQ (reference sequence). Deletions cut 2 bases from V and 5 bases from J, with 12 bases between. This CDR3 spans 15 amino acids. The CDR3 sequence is CASSLTGRRNEKLFF. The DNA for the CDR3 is TGTGCCAGCAGCTTAACAGGGCGACGGAATGAAAAACTGTTTTTT.

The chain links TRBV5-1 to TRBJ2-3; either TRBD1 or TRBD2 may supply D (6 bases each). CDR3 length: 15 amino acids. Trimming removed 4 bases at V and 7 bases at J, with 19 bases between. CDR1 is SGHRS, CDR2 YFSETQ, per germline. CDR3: CASSPRSGATHTQYF. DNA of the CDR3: TGCGCCAGCAGCCCCCGTTCGGGGGCCACGCATACGCAGTATTTT.

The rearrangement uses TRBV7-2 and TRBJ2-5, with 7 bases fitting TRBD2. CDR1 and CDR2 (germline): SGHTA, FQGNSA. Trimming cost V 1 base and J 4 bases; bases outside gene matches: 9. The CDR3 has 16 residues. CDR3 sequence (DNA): TGTGCCAGCAGCTTAGAGGATCCGGGGAGGGGAGAGACCCAGTACTTC. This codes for CASSLEDPGRGETQYF.

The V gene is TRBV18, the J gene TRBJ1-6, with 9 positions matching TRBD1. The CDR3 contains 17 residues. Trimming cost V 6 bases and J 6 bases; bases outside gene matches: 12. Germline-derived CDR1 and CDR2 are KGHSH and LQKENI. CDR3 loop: CASSGNRQGQGNSPLHF. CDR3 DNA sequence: TGTGCCAGCTCGGGGAACCGACAGGGACAGGGTAATTCACCCCTCCACTTT.

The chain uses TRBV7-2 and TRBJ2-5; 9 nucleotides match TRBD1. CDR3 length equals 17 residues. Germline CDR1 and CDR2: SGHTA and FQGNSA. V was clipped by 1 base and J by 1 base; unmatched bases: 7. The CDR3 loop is CASSLVSTGGPQETQYF. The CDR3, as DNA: TGTGCCAGCAGCTTAGTTTCGACAGGGGGACCCCAAGAGACCCAGTACTTC.

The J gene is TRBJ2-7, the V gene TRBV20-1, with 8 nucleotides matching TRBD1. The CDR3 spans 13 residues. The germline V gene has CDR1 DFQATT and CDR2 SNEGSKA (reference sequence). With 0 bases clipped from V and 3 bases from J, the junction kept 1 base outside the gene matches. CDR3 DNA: TGCAGTGCTAGAGACAGGGGGCGCTACGAGCAGTACTTC. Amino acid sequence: CSARDRGRYEQYF.

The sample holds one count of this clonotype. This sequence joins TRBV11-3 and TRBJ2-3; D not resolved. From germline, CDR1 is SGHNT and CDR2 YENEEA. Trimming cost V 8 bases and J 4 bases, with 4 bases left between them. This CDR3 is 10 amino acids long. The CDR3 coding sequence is TGTGCCAGCGGGGCAGATACGCAGTATTTT. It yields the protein CASGADTQYF.

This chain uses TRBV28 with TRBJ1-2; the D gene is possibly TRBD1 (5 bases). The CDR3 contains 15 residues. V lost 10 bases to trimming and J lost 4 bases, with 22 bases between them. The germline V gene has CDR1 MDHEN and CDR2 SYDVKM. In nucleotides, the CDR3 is TGTGCCACCACCAGGTTGCCAAGAGGGGCCTATGGCTACACCTTC. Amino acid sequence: CATTRLPRGAYGYTF.